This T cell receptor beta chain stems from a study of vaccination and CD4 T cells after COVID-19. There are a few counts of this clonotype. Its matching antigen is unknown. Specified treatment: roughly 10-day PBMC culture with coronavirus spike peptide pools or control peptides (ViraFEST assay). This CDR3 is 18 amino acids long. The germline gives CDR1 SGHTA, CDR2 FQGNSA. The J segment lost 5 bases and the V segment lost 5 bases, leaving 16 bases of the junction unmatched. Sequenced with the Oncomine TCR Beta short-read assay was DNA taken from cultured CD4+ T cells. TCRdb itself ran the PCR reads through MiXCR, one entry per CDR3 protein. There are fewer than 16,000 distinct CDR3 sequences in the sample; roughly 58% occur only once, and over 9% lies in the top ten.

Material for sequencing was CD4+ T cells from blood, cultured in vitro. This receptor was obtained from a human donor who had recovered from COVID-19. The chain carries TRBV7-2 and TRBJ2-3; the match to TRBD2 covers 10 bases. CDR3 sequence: CASSIRGAGGWGEDTQYF. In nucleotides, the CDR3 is TGTGCCAGCAGCATCAGAGGAGCGGGGGGGTGGGGTGAAGATACGCAGTATTTT.